A selection of T cell receptor beta chains follows, all from one sample in a study of blood T cell repertoires in COVID-19. Data came from immunoSEQ multiplex PCR; TCRdb stores just in-frame clones and leaves some out. The sample lists nearly 200,000 clones, approximately 84% seen once, with around 6.9% in the top ten. Sequences were obtained from peripheral blood. These receptors all stem from a human donor with acute or convalescent COVID-19. The donor label of this sample is uncertain. Each CDR3 is given without its conserved first and last residue. D genes are given only for firm matches. Size is stated for part of the rows, as once, few or many counts, or as a class when the clone is expanded.

size: NA; V: TRBV20-1; D: NA; CDR3: SASKYEQY
size: few; V: TRBV7-9; D: NA; CDR3: ASSLVVGGAYGYT
size: NA; V: TRBV5-1; D: TRBD2; CDR3: ASSRERGSYEQY
size: NA; V: TRBV3-1/TRBV3-2; D: NA; CDR3: ASSQGRVGQNEQF
size: NA; V: TRBV19; D: NA; CDR3: ASSIARTSGGTDTQY
size: NA; V: TRBV28; D: TRBD1; CDR3: ASTGQFSYEQY
size: NA; V: TRBV7-2; D: NA; CDR3: ASSLVHRNEQF
size: NA; V: TRBV7-8; D: NA; CDR3: ASSLVRQGNTGELF
size: NA; V: TRBV19; D: TRBD1; CDR3: ASSTGQGNTGELF
size: NA; V: TRBV19; D: NA; CDR3: ASSRDRINTEAF
size: few; V: TRBV7-9; D: TRBD1; CDR3: ASSPRQGVNTEAF
size: NA; V: TRBV27; D: NA; CDR3: ASSSTPRTANTEAF
size: NA; V: TRBV28; D: NA; CDR3: ASSLQVEKLF
size: NA; V: TRBV11-2; D: NA; CDR3: ATRAGIDTEAF